Each of the 16 T cell receptor beta chains below was sequenced from the same sample in a study of T cells after yellow fever vaccination. TCRdb redid the calling of the 5' RACE reads with MiXCR, one entry per CDR3 protein. Of 65,000 to 70,000 distinct CDR3 sequences in the sample, around 6.2% are singletons; the top ten hold under 2.5%. Sample: CD4+ T cells sorted from PBMCs, taken less than 18 days after the first yellow fever vaccination. These receptors were taken from a man between 18 and 29 years old who received the YFV17D yellow fever vaccine.

The table lists this clonotype with many counts. The chain employs TRBV9 and TRBJ1-3; 7 positions match TRBD1. This CDR3 has 15 residues. Germline V gene sequence: CDR1 SGDLS, CDR2 YYNGEE. Unmatched junction bases numbered 4, after V lost 0 bases and J lost 4 bases. The CDR3 is CASSVGGQSGNTIYF. CDR3 coding DNA: TGTGCCAGCAGCGTAGGGGGACAGAGCGGAAACACCATATATTTT.

This clonotype was recorded at least ten times. The chain combines TRBV4-2 with TRBJ2-6; the D gene is possibly TRBD1 (5 bases). CDR3 size: 14 residues. The germline V gene encodes CDR1 LGHNA and CDR2 YNFKEQ. Trimming cost V 2 bases and J 3 bases, with 5 bases left between them. The chain's CDR3 is CASSQTGGANVLTF. The CDR3 bases are TGTGCCAGCAGCCAAACAGGTGGGGCCAACGTCCTGACTTTC.

Turning to this clonotype: Since the CDR3 does not end with the conserved phenylalanine or tryptophan, this likely comes from a read error. The chain combines TRBV5-6 with TRBJ2-3; the match to TRBD1 covers 7 bases. Trimming took 2 bases from V and 9 from J; bases not matched to a gene: 12. The germline V gene encodes CDR1 SGHDT and CDR2 YYEEEE. This CDR3 comprises 15 residues. CDR3 amino acids: CASSFRDRVGPTQYS. The CDR3 DNA follows: TGTGCCAGCAGCTTTCGAGACAGGGTAGGCCCCACGCAGTATTCT.

This clonotype appeared many times. This chain joins TRBV5-1 and TRBJ2-1; 9 bases agree with TRBD1. Germline lookup yields CDR1 SGHRS and CDR2 YFSETQ. Trimming removed 4 bases from V and 7 bases from J; junction bases left unmatched: 6. CDR3 size: 14 residues. The CDR3 here is CASSGRDRVNEQFF. The CDR3 DNA follows: TGCGCCAGCAGCGGGAGGGACAGGGTGAATGAGCAGTTCTTC.

This clonotype appeared many times. The chain employs TRBV12-3 or TRBV12-4 and TRBJ1-6; D is possibly TRBD1 (6 bases). The CDR3 consists of 14 residues. The V gene lost 5 bases and the J gene lost 7 bases, with 12 bases spanning the gap. This CDR3 is CASSHGQINSPLHF. CDR3 nucleotides: TGTGCCAGCAGTCACGGACAGATAAATTCACCCCTCCACTTT.

This clonotype has just a few counts. The V and J genes are TRBV27 and TRBJ2-4; D is unclear. V shed 5 bases and J shed 1 base, with 6 bases lying between them. Per the germline V gene, CDR1 is MNHEY and CDR2 is SMNVEV (reference sequence). The CDR3 has 13 amino acids. The CDR3 loop is CASSELAKNIQYF. In DNA form, the CDR3 reads TGTGCCAGCAGTGAACTGGCCAAAAACATTCAGTACTTC.

In its sample, this clonotype was seen many times. The V gene is TRBV5-1, the J gene TRBJ1-1; unclear D gene. Per germline, CDR1 SGHRS and CDR2 YFSETQ. This CDR3 has 14 residues. V dropped 1 base and J dropped 1 base, with 8 bases sitting between them. DNA for the CDR3: TGCGCCAGCAGCTTGATAACAGAGAACACTGAAGCTTTCTTT. Translated: CASSLITENTEAFF.

This clonotype was picked up many times. V and J are TRBV5-1 and TRBJ2-2; the D is unclear. V lost 1 base to trimming and J lost 0 bases, with 7 bases between them. The CDR3 consists of 15 residues. Germline V gene sequence: CDR1 SGHRS, CDR2 YFSETQ. CDR3 DNA sequence: TGCGCCAGCAGCTTGCCAAAAGCGAACACCGGGGAGCTGTTTTTT. Protein sequence: CASSLPKANTGELFF.

About this clonotype: A much bigger clone sits one base away, suggesting this may be a read error. This chain connects TRBV2 to TRBJ2-3; D is undetermined. The CDR3 is 11 residues long. CDR1 is SNHLY, CDR2 FYNNEI, per germline. The CDR3 is CVRQNGDTQYF. Here the CDR3 DNA reads TGTGTCCGCCAGAATGGAGATACGCAGTATTTT.

This clonotype occurred many times. This chain links TRBV7-2 with TRBJ1-2, with 7 positions matching TRBD1. The CDR3 consists of 14 residues. The trim removed 4 bases at V and 6 bases at J, leaving 8 bases unmatched. Germline CDR1 SGHTA, CDR2 FQGNSA. CDR3 in DNA: TGTGCCAGCAGCTCCCGAGCCGGACAGGATGGCTACACCTTC. Its translation: CASSSRAGQDGYTF.

This chain uses TRBV5-4 with TRBJ1-4, with 8 bases identical to TRBD1. CDR3 size: 14 residues. V trimming: 3 bases; J trimming: 8 bases; junction bases outside the gene matches: 6. CDR1 is SGHNT, CDR2 YYREEE, per germline (reference sequence). The CDR3 reads CASSSTGGGEKLFF. In DNA form, the CDR3 reads TGTGCCAGCAGCTCCACAGGGGGAGGGGAAAAACTGTTTTTT.

This chain links TRBV7-2 with TRBJ1-1; 7 bases are shared with TRBD1. The CDR3 contains 16 residues. Germline trimming cut 0 bases from V and 4 bases from J; bases unmatched to any gene: 8. CDR1 and CDR2 from the germline V gene are SGHTA and FQGNSA. For the CDR3, the DNA is TGTGCCAGCAGCTTAGCGTCGGCAGGGGGGTTCACTGAAGCTTTCTTT. Protein: CASSLASAGGFTEAFF.

This clonotype has a count of ten or more. The chain couples TRBV10-3 to TRBJ2-1; D may match TRBD1 or TRBD2 (5 bases each). The CDR3 length is 15 residues. Trimming pared 6 bases from V and 7 bases from J, leaving 19 bases between. In germline, CDR1 is ENHRY, CDR2 SYGVKD. The chain's CDR3 is CAISAGTLAGNEQFF. The CDR3 DNA sequence: TGTGCCATCAGCGCCGGGACGCTAGCAGGTAATGAGCAGTTCTTC.

This clonotype was recorded at least ten times. The rearrangement uses TRBV7-9 and TRBJ2-7, with no clear D. The germline gives CDR1 SEHNR, CDR2 FQNEAQ (reference sequence). V shed 3 bases and J shed 3 bases, with 6 bases lying between them. This CDR3 is 12 amino acids long. The CDR3 loop is CASSFDLYEQYV. DNA for the CDR3: TGTGCCAGCAGCTTCGACCTCTACGAGCAGTACGTC.

In its sample, this clonotype was seen many times. The rearrangement joins TRBV5-1 to TRBJ1-1; 9 bases are a match to TRBD1. The J segment lost 0 bases and the V segment lost 4 bases, leaving 10 bases of the junction unmatched. The CDR3 has 17 amino acids. Germline assignment: CDR1 SGHRS and CDR2 YFSETQ. CDR3 region: CASSPVPGQGMNTEAFF. In DNA, the CDR3 is TGCGCCAGCAGCCCAGTCCCGGGACAGGGAATGAACACTGAAGCTTTCTTT.

In this sample, this clonotype turned up many times. The chain couples TRBV2 to TRBJ2-3, with 16 bases identical to TRBD2. Germline CDR1 SNHLY, CDR2 FYNNEI. The CDR3 is made up of 20 amino acids. The J segment lost 3 bases and the V segment lost 6 bases, leaving 15 bases of the junction unmatched. CDR3 residues: CASSTPGLAGGLILTDTQYF. The CDR3 region has the DNA TGTGCCAGCAGCACCCCGGGACTAGCGGGGGGGCTGATTTTGACAGATACGCAGTATTTT.